The subject of this entry is one T cell receptor beta chain. Original methodology: Amplifying reference gene primers gave estimates of nucleated cell counts. Using immunoSEQ multiplex PCR, the repertoire was profiled, and TCRdb retains in-frame clones only, with some absent. Clone size and V and J calls were adopted from that table, with D and trimming inferred from the DNA. The sample has fewer than 200,000 clones; around 90% are singletons. This entry belongs to a study of blood T cell repertoires in COVID-19. Turning to the study itself: The United States, Italy and Spain were the sources of the acute and convalescent COVID-19 samples. From T cells, B-cell-depleted T cells, or PBMCs came the material, which was cDNA or gDNA.

Trimming removed 4 bases from V and 5 bases from J, with 16 bases in between. Germline V lookup: CDR1 KGHDR, CDR2 SFDVKD. The CDR3 extends over 15 amino acids. The chain recombines TRBV24-1 with TRBJ2-5; D not certain. Sequenced sample: peripheral blood. This sequence was found in a man in his forties or fifties with active or convalescent COVID-19. The CDR3 sequence: CATSDPSETRETQYF. CDR3 DNA: TGTGCCACCAGTGACCCTTCGGAGACTCGGGAGACCCAGTACTTC.